Presented here are 17 T cell receptor beta chains from one specimen sequenced in a study of spatial heterogeneity in lung cancer. Indicated time point: sample taken at primary tumor resection. Whole RNA, which was extracted from tumor, nontumor lung tissue or frozen PBMC, was sequenced without any cell sorting. In TCRdb, the 5' RACE reads were re-called with MiXCR into one record per CDR3 protein. The sample consists of tens of thousands of distinct CDR3 sequences, approximately 8% of them appearing once. The sample here was PBMCs, taken at surgery. The receptors were gathered from a female donor with early-stage non-small cell lung cancer.

The sample holds many counts of this clonotype. J is TRBJ1-4 and V is TRBV5-1; D remains unclear. Trimming cost V 5 bases and J 6 bases, with 8 bases left between them. The CDR3 length is 12 residues. Germline CDR1 and CDR2: SGHRS and YFSETQ. CDR3 nucleotide sequence: TGCGCCAGCAGGCAGGCAGATGAAAAACTGTTTTTT. This codes for CASRQADEKLFF.

This clonotype appeared many times. This chain connects TRBV11-2 to TRBJ2-3; possibly TRBD1 or TRBD2 for D (5 bases each). Germline V CDR1 and CDR2: SGHAT, FQNNGV. The CDR3 runs to 14 residues. V shed 5 bases and J shed 0 bases, with 9 bases lying between them. The CDR3 DNA follows: TGTGCCAGCAGCCCGGGACCAAGCACAGATACGCAGTATTTT. It is translated as CASSPGPSTDTQYF.

This clonotype is categorized as medium-sized. The chain uses TRBV12-3 or TRBV12-4 and TRBJ1-1; 9 bases align to TRBD1. The CDR3 sequence is 11 residues long. Trimming cost V 6 bases and J 10 bases; bases outside gene matches: 3. In nucleotides, the CDR3 is TGTGCCAGCAGCCTGACAGGGGGAGCTTTCTTT. This sequence encodes CASSLTGGAFF.

This clonotype was counted a few times. The CDR3 DNA follows: TGTGCCAGCAGAAATACAGGGGTTGTCACTGAAGCTTTCTTT. It is translated as CASRNTGVVTEAFF. The J gene is TRBJ1-1, the V gene TRBV3-1; 7 bases line up with TRBD1. The CDR3 contains 14 residues. After removal of 6 bases from V and 4 bases from J, the junction contained 8 bases not matched to a gene. CDR1 is LGHDT, CDR2 YNNKEL, per germline (reference sequence).

A remark on this clonotype: At one end the junction does not follow the germline gene, possibly because of a read error. The chain recombines TRBV14 with TRBJ2-1; D gene unclear. The CDR3 has 15 residues. Per the germline V gene, CDR1 is SGHDN and CDR2 is FVKESK. CDR3 nucleotides: TGTGCCAGCAGCCAAGATCGAGTCTGGGGTAATGAGCAGCTCTTC. This codes for CASSQDRVWGNEQLF.

This rearrangement joins TRBV20-1 to TRBJ2-7; maybe TRBD2 (6 bases). The V end lost 8 bases, the J end lost 2 bases, and 16 bases lay between the germline ends. Germline CDR1 reads DFQATT; CDR2 reads SNEGSKA (reference sequence). The CDR3 contains 13 residues. The CDR3 is CSTSLGGTYEQYF. CDR3 bases: TGCAGTACATCGCTGGGGGGTACCTACGAGCAGTACTTC.

V is TRBV18 and J is TRBJ1-1; maybe TRBD1 (5 bases). CDR1 is KGHSH and CDR2 is LQKENI in the germline V gene. V was cut by 4 bases and J by 1 base, with 10 bases left in between. The CDR3 sequence is 14 residues long. The CDR3 nucleotides read TGTGCCAGCTCACTGACCGGGGGGAACACTGAAGCTTTCTTT. Translated: CASSLTGGNTEAFF.

This clonotype was detected a few times. This chain joins TRBV20-1 and TRBJ2-1, with D possibly being TRBD1 (6 bases). Germline V CDR1 and CDR2: DFQATT, SNEGSKA (reference sequence). This CDR3 has 13 residues. Trimming shortened V by 5 bases and J by 2 bases, and 10 bases separated the two germline ends. CDR3 in DNA: TGCAGTGCTCAACAGGGTACCTACAATGAGCAGTTCTTC. Translating it yields CSAQQGTYNEQFF.

This clonotype has only a few counts. The chain combines TRBV6-1 with TRBJ2-6; D uncertain. This CDR3 has 12 residues. V was shortened by 6 bases and J by 2 bases, with 2 bases between the two germline ends. The germline gives CDR1 MNHNS, CDR2 SASEGT. The CDR3 loop reads CASRAGANVLTF. The CDR3 coding sequence is TGTGCCAGCAGGGCTGGGGCCAACGTCCTGACTTTC.

The DNA for the CDR3 is TGCAGTGCTAGAGATCTCGGGGGGTTCTACGAGCAGTACGTC. Protein sequence: CSARDLGGFYEQYV. The chain uses TRBV20-1 and TRBJ2-7; 7 nucleotides align to TRBD2. The CDR3 contains 14 residues. V shed 0 bases and J 3 bases; nucleotides not matched to a gene: 5. Germline values: CDR1 DFQATT, CDR2 SNEGSKA (reference sequence).

Regarding this clonotype: This could be a read error, since a much larger clone is one nucleotide away. The chain uses TRBV20-1 and TRBJ1-6, with D perhaps TRBD1 (5 bases). The CDR3 consists of 14 residues. V was pared by 7 bases and J by 7 bases, with 17 bases between. Germline loops: CDR1 DFQATT, CDR2 SNEGSKA (reference sequence). The CDR3 nucleotides are TGCAGTGTCGCTCAGGAGGGGAGCAATTCACCCCTCCACTTT. This translates into CSVAQEGSNSPLHF.

This chain connects TRBV2 to TRBJ2-1; the D gene could be TRBD1 or TRBD2 (7 bases each). Germline V gene sequence: CDR1 SNHLY, CDR2 FYNNEI. This CDR3 has 14 amino acids. V was cut by 8 bases and J by 5 bases, with 16 bases left in between. CDR3: CASEGGDRNNEQFF. The CDR3 region has the DNA TGTGCCAGCGAGGGGGGGGACAGAAACAATGAGCAGTTCTTC.

This chain joins TRBV7-3 and TRBJ2-1, with 8 bases lining up with TRBD1. This CDR3 region has 15 residues. Germline CDR1 SGHTA, CDR2 FQGTGA. Trimming took 2 bases from V and 8 from J; bases not matched to a gene: 8. CDR3 sequence: CASSLQGAQGYEQFF. DNA for the CDR3: TGTGCCAGCAGCTTACAGGGGGCGCAGGGTTATGAGCAGTTCTTC.

This sequence joins TRBV12-3 or TRBV12-4 and TRBJ1-6; 8 bases are shared with TRBD1. The CDR3 is 14 amino acids. With V trimmed by 3 bases and J by 11 bases, 6 bases remained unmatched. The CDR3 sequence is CASSFQDRVAPLHF. The CDR3 DNA reads as TGTGCCAGCAGTTTCCAGGACAGGGTAGCACCCCTCCACTTT.

This clonotype was recorded many times. V and J are TRBV18 and TRBJ2-3; D is uncertain. The CDR3 consists of 16 residues. Germline V lookup: CDR1 KGHSH, CDR2 LQKENI. Trimming took 5 bases from V and 2 from J, leaving 17 bases between them. In DNA, the CDR3 is TGTGCCAGCTCAAAGGAAGGGCGAACGCTCACAGATACGCAGTATTTT. Translation gives CASSKEGRTLTDTQYF.

The chain employs TRBV5-5 and TRBJ1-1, with 12 positions matching TRBD1. The CDR3 has 16 residues. Germline CDR1 is SGHKS and CDR2 is YYEKEE (reference sequence). V lost 9 bases, J lost 5 bases, and 14 bases stayed unmatched. This CDR3 reads CATIYFTGQGATEAFF. The CDR3 region has the DNA TGTGCCACCATTTATTTCACGGGACAGGGGGCGACTGAAGCTTTCTTT. Full variable domain (remainder filled in from reference TRBV5-5 and TRBJ1-1): DAGVTQSPTHLIKTRGQQVTLRCSPISGHKSVSWYQQVLGQGPQFIFQYYEKEERGRGNFPDRFSARQFPNYSSELNVNALLLGDSALYLCATIYFTGQGATEAFFGQGTRLTVV.

The table lists this clonotype with a few counts. J is TRBJ1-4 and V is TRBV20-1, with a possible D match to TRBD1 (5 bases). This CDR3 has 15 amino acids. Germline assignment: CDR1 DFQATT and CDR2 SNEGSKA (reference sequence). V was clipped by 2 bases and J by 2 bases, with 12 bases between them. This CDR3 reads CSARRRGLTNEKLFF. CDR3 coding DNA: TGCAGTGCTAGAAGGAGGGGCCTGACTAATGAAAAACTGTTTTTT.